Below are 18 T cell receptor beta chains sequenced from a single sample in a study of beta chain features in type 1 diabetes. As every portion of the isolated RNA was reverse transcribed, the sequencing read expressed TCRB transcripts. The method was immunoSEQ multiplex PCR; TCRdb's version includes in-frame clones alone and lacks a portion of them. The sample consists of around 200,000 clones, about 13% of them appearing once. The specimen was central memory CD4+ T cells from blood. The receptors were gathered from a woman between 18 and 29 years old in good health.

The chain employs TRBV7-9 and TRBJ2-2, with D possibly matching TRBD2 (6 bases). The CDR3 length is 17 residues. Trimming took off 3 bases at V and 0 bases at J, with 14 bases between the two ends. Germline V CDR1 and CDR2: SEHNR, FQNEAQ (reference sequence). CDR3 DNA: TGTGCCAGCAGCTTGGGTCCCGGGGGACCGAACACCGGGGAGCTGTTTTTT. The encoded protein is CASSLGPGGPNTGELFF. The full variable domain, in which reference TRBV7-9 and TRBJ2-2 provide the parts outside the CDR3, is DTGVSQNPRHKITKRGQNVTFRCDPISEHNRLYWYRQTLGQGPEFLTYFQNEAQLEKSRLLSDRFSAERPKGSFSTLEIQRTEQGDSAMYLCASSLGPGGPNTGELFFGEGSRLTVL.

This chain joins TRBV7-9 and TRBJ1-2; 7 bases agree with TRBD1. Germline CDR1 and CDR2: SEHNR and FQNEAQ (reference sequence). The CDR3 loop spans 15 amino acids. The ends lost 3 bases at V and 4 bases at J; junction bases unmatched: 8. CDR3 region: CASSLETGWSYGYTF. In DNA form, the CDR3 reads TGTGCCAGCAGCTTGGAGACAGGGTGGAGCTATGGCTACACCTTC.

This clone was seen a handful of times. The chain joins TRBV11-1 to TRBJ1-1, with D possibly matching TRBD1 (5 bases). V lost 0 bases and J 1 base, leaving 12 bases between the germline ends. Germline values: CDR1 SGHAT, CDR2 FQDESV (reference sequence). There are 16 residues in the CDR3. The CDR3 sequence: CASSLAQGHWNTEAFF. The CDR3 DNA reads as TGTGCCAGCAGCTTAGCCCAAGGACACTGGAACACTGAAGCTTTCTTT. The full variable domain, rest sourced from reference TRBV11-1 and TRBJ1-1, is EAEVAQSPRYKITEKSQAVAFWCDPISGHATLYWYRQILGQGPELLVQFQDESVVDDSQLPKDRFSAERLKGVDSTLKIQPAELGDSAMYLCASSLAQGHWNTEAFFGQGTRLTVV.

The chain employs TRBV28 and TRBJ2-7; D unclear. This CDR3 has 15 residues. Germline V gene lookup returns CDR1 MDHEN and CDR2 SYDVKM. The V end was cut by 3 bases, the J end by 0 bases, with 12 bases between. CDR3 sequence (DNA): TGTGCCAGCAGTTTGTGGGCTTCTTCCTCCTACGAGCAGTACTTC. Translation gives CASSLWASSSYEQYF. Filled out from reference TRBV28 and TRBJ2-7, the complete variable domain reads DVKVTQSSRYLVKRTGEKVFLECVQDMDHENMFWYRQDPGLGLRLIYFSYDVKMKEKGDIPEGYSVSREKKERFSLILESASTNQTSMYLCASSLWASSSYEQYFGPGTRLTVT.

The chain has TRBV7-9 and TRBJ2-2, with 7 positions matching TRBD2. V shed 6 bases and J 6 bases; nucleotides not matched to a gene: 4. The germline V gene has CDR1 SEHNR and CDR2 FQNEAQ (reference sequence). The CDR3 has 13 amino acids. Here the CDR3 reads CASRALAAGELFF. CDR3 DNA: TGTGCCAGCAGGGCTCTAGCGGCCGGGGAGCTGTTTTTT.

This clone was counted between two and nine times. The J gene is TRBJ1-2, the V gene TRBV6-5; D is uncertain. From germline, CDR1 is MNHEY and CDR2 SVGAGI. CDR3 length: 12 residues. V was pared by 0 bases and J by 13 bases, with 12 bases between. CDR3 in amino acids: CASSYSSPPLTF. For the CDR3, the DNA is TGTGCCAGCAGTTACTCTAGCCCGCCACTCACCTTC.

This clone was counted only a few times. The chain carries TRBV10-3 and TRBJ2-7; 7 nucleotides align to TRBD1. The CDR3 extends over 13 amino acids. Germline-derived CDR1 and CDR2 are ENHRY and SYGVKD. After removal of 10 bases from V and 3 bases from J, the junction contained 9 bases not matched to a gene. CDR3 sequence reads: CATGQVNDYEQYF. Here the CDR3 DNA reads TGTGCCACCGGACAGGTGAATGACTACGAGCAGTACTTC.

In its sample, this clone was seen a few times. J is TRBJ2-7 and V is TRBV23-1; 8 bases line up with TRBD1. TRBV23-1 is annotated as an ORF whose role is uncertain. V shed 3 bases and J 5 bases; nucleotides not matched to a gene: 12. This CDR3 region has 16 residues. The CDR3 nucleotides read TGCGCCAGCAGTCATCGCAGGGACAGGTCTTGCCACGAGCAGTACTTC. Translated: CASSHRRDRSCHEQYF.

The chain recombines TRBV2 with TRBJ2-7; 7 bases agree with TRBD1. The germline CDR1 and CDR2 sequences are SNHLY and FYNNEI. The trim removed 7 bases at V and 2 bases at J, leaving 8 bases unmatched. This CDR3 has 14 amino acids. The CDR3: CASKRTGQPYEQYF. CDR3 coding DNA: TGTGCCAGCAAAAGGACGGGACAGCCCTACGAGCAGTACTTC.

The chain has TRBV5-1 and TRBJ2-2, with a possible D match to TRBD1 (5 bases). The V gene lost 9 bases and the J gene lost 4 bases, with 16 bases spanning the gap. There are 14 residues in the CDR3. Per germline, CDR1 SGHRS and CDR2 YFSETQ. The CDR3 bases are TGCGCCACAAACGCAGGGTCAGGCACCGGGGAGCTGTTTTTT. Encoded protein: CATNAGSGTGELFF.

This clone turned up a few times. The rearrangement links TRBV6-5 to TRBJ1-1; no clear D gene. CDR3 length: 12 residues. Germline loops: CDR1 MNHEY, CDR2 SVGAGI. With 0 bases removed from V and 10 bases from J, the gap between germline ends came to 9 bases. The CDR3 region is CASSYSGGVAFF. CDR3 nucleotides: TGTGCCAGCAGTTACTCGGGCGGGGTAGCTTTCTTT.

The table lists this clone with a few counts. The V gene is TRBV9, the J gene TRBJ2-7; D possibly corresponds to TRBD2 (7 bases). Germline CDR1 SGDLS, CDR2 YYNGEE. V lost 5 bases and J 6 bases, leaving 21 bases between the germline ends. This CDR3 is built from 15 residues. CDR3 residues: CASSGGAALSAEQYF. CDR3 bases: TGTGCCAGCAGTGGGGGGGCAGCCCTCTCTGCCGAGCAGTACTTC.

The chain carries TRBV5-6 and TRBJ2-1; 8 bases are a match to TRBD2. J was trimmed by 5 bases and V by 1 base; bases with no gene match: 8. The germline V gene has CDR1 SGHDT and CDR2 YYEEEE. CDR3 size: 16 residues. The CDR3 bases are TGTGCCAGCAGCTTGAAAGGGCGGGAGGCAAACAATGAGCAGTTCTTC. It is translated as CASSLKGREANNEQFF.

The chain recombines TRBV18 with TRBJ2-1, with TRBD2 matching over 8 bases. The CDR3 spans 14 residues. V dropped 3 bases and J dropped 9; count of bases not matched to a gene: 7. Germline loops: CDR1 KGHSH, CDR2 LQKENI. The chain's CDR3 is CASSPPTSDREQFF. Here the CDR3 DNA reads TGTGCCAGCTCACCGCCGACTAGCGACCGTGAGCAGTTCTTC.

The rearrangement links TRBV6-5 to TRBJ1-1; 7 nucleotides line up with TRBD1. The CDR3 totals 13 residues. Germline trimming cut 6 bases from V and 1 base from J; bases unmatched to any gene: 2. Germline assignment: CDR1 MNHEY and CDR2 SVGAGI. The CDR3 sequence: CASRRDRNTEAFF. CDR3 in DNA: TGTGCCAGCAGGAGGGACAGGAACACTGAAGCTTTCTTT.

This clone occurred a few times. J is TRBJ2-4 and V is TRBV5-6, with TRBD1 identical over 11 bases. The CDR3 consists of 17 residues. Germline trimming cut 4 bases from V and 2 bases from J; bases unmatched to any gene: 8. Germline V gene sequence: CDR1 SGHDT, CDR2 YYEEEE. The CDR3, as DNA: TGTGCCAGCAGCCCACTAGGGGACAGGGGGTCCAAAAACATTCAGTACTTC. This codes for CASSPLGDRGSKNIQYF.

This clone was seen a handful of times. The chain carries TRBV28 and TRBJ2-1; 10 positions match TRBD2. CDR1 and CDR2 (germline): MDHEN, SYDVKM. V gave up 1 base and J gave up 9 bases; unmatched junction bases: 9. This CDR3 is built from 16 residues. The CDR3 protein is CASSLFASGSNSEQFF. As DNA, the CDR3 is TGTGCCAGCAGTTTATTCGCTAGCGGGAGTAATAGTGAGCAGTTCTTC.

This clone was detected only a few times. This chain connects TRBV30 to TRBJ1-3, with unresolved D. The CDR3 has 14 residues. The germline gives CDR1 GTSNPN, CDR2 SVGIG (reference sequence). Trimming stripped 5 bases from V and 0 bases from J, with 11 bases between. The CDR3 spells CAWEKANSGNTIYF. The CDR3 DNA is TGTGCCTGGGAAAAAGCAAACTCTGGAAACACCATATATTTT.